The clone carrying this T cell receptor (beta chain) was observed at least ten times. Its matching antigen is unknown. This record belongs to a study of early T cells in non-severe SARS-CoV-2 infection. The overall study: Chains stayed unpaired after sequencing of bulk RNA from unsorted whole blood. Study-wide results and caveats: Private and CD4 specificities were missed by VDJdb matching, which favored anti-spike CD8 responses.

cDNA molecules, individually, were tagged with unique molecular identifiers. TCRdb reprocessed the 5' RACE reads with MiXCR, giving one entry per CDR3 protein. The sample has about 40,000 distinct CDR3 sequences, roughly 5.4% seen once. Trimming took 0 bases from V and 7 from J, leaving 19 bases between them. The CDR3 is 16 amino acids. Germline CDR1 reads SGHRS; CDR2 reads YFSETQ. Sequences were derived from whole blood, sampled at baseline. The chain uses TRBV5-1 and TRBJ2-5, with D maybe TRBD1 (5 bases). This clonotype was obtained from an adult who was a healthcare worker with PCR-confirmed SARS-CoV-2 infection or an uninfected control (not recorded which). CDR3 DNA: TGCGCCAGCAGCTTGGCCACGGGCAGGGTGATGGGGACCCAGTACTTC. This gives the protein CASSLATGRVMGTQYF. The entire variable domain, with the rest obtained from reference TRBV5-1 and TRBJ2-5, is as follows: KAGVTQTPRYLIKTRGQQVTLSCSPISGHRSVSWYQQTPGQGLQFLFEYFSETQRNKGNFPGRFSGRQFSNSRSEMNVSTLELGDSALYLCASSLATGRVMGTQYFGPGTRLLVL.